Below are 12 T cell receptor beta chains sequenced from a single sample in a study of blood T cells in healthy people across ages. A sample-barcoded 5' primer and a J-beta primer mix were used in a second PCR of roughly 6 to 11 cycles. TCRdb called the 5' RACE reads again in MiXCR, with one record for every CDR3 protein. This table has 540,000 or so distinct CDR3 sequences, 27% appearing once. Sequencing was carried out using blood. The source is a woman between 65 and 79 years old in good health.

The chain has TRBV12-3 or TRBV12-4 and TRBJ2-5; D not certain. Near its end, the DNA agrees better with TRBJ2-1, so the J call may be wrong. This CDR3 has 15 amino acids. This CDR3 reads CASSLGYGLSDEQFF. Written as DNA, the CDR3 is TGTGCCAGCAGTTTAGGTTACGGATTGAGCGATGAGCAGTTCTTC.

A note on this clonotype: A much larger clone is a single base away; this may be a read error. The rearrangement joins TRBV2 to TRBJ2-3; D ambiguous. The CDR3 has 13 amino acids. Germline lookup yields CDR1 SNHLY and CDR2 FYNNEI. V was shortened by 8 bases and J by 0 bases, with 9 bases between the two germline ends. The CDR3 loop is CASYVFSTDTQYF. The CDR3 bases are TGTGCCAGCTACGTCTTTAGCACAGATACGCAGTATTTT.

This chain uses TRBV20-1 with TRBJ2-3; TRBD2 matches 11 bases. The CDR3 runs to 17 residues. V was clipped by 0 bases and J by 3 bases; unmatched bases: 8. The V gene's germline CDR1 is DFQATT and CDR2 SNEGSKA (reference sequence). CDR3 sequence: CSARDGRLAGFTDTQYF. Written as DNA, the CDR3 is TGCAGTGCTAGAGATGGGCGACTAGCGGGGTTTACAGATACGCAGTATTTT.

The CDR3 region is CASSWLAGEPDTQYF. For the CDR3, the DNA is TGCGCCAGCAGCTGGCTAGCGGGGGAACCAGATACGCAGTATTTT. The rearrangement uses TRBV5-1 and TRBJ2-3; TRBD2 agrees at 10 bases. Germline trimming cut 3 bases from V and 4 bases from J; bases unmatched to any gene: 5. The germline V gene encodes CDR1 SGHRS and CDR2 YFSETQ. The CDR3 has 15 amino acids.

The chain uses TRBV5-8 and TRBJ1-4, with D perhaps matching TRBD1 (5 bases). The V and J ends lost 0 bases and 7 bases respectively, with 16 bases between them. The germline V gene has CDR1 SGHTS and CDR2 YDEGEE. The CDR3 covers 16 residues. The CDR3 sequence is CASSLAPGTVAEKLFF. CDR3 bases: TGTGCCAGCAGCTTGGCCCCCGGGACTGTGGCTGAAAAACTGTTTTTT.

The chain carries TRBV7-2 and TRBJ2-7; 8 bases map to TRBD2. The germline V gene has CDR1 SGHTA and CDR2 FQGNSA. The J segment lost 0 bases and the V segment lost 0 bases, leaving 4 bases of the junction unmatched. The CDR3 length is 16 residues. The CDR3 reads CASSLASTSGSYEQYF. DNA of the CDR3: TGTGCCAGCAGCTTAGCATCTACTAGCGGCTCCTACGAGCAGTACTTC.

This chain connects TRBV12-3 or TRBV12-4 to TRBJ2-2, with TRBD2 as a possible D gene (6 bases). This CDR3 is built from 16 residues. V was trimmed by 3 bases and J by 5 bases, leaving 16 bases between them. Written as DNA, the CDR3 is TGTGCCAGCAGTTTGGGGCTAGCGAAAGGAACCGGGGAGCTGTTTTTT. This encodes CASSLGLAKGTGELFF.

The chain has TRBV7-3 and TRBJ1-1, with D unresolved. Trimming removed 2 bases from V and 0 bases from J, with 7 bases in between. CDR1 and CDR2 from the germline V gene are SGHTA and FQGTGA. CDR3 length: 14 residues. The CDR3 loop reads CASSLSTLNTEAFF. The DNA of the CDR3 is TGTGCCAGCAGCTTATCAACGTTGAACACTGAAGCTTTCTTT.

This clonotype was observed a few times. This chain joins TRBV10-3 and TRBJ1-4; the D gene is possibly TRBD1 (6 bases). The V gene lost 3 bases and the J gene lost 1 base, with 6 bases spanning the gap. Germline V gives CDR1 ENHRY, CDR2 SYGVKD. This CDR3 is 14 amino acids long. CDR3 amino acids: CAISEGGTNEKLFF. DNA for the CDR3: TGTGCCATCAGTGAAGGGGGAACTAATGAAAAACTGTTTTTT.

This clonotype has just a few counts. As DNA, the CDR3 is TGCAGTGCTGGGGCCTCTACAGGGCGAGGTGAAAAACTGTTTTTT. It codes for CSAGASTGRGEKLFF. This chain connects TRBV20-1 to TRBJ1-4; possibly TRBD1 for D (6 bases). The V gene's germline CDR1 is DFQATT and CDR2 SNEGSKA (reference sequence). Deletions cut 5 bases from V and 7 bases from J, with 20 bases between. This CDR3 has 15 residues.

The chain carries TRBV9 and TRBJ1-2; no firm D call. With 4 bases removed from V and 4 bases from J, the gap between germline ends came to 17 bases. The germline V gene has CDR1 SGDLS and CDR2 YYNGEE. There are 15 residues in the CDR3. The CDR3 DNA reads TGTGCCAGCAGCCTCTCGACACGGGGTTTCTATGGCTACACCTTC. Amino acids: CASSLSTRGFYGYTF.

The rearrangement uses TRBV20-1 and TRBJ1-1; TRBD1 matches at 11 bases. CDR1 is DFQATT and CDR2 is SNEGSKA in the germline V gene (reference sequence). The CDR3 loop spans 13 amino acids. V shed 5 bases, J shed 7 bases, and the junction held 6 bases outside the gene matches. CDR3 loop: CSASGQGAIEAFF. For the CDR3, the DNA is TGCAGTGCTTCAGGACAGGGGGCAATTGAAGCTTTCTTT.